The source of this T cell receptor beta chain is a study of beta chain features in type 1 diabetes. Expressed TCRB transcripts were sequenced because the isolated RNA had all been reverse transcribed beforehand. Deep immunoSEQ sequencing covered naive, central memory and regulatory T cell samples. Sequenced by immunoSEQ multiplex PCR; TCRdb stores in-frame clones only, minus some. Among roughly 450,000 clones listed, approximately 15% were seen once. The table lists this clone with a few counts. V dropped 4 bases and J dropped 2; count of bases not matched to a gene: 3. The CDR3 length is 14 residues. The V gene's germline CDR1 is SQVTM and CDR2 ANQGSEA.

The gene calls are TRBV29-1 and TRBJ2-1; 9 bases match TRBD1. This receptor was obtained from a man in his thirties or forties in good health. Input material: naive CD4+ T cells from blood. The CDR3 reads CSVAGQGTYNEQFF. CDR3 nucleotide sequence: TGCAGCGTTGCGGGACAGGGTACCTACAATGAGCAGTTCTTC.